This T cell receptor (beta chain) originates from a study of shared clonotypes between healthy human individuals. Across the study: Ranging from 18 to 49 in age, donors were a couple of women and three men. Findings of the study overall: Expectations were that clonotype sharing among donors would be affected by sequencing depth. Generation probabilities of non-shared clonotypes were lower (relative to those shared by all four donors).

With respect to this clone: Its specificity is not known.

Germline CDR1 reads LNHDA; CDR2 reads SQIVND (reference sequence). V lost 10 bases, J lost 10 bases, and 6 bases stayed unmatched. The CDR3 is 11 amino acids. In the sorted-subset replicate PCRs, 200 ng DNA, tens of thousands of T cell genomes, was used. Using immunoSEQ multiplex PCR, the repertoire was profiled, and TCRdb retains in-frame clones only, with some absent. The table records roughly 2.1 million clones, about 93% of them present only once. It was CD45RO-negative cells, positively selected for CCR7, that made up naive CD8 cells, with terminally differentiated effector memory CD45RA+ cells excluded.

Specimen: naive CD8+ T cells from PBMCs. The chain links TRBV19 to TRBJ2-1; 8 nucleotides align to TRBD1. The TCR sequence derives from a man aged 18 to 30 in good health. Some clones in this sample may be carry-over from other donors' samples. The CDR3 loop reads CATETGVEQFF. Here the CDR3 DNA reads TGTGCCACCGAGACAGGGGTCGAGCAGTTCTTC.